Each of the 29 T cell receptor beta chains below was sequenced from the same sample in a study of human T cells and chemical hapten exposure. TCRdb re-analysed the RACE reads in MiXCR, keeping a single row per CDR3 protein. This sample yields tens of thousands of distinct CDR3 sequences, of which 12% are seen a single time; 2.4% belongs to the top ten. Time point reported: patch test 3, about 24 weeks after DPC sensitization. Treatment in this sample: therapeutic diphenylcyclopropenone sensitization with weekly scalp DPC. Sequenced material: whole blood, taken in connection with sensitization to the hapten diphenylcyclopropenone (DPC). The receptors stem from a man younger than 45 with alopecia areata. Some clones in this sample may be carry-over from other donors' samples.

The gene calls are TRBV24-1 and TRBJ1-2; 7 bases are shared with TRBD1. Trimming cost V 3 bases and J 4 bases; bases outside gene matches: 13. CDR3 size: 17 residues. Germline V gene lookup returns CDR1 KGHDR and CDR2 SFDVKD. The chain's CDR3 is CATSDPSRGGEGYGYTF. The CDR3 region has the DNA TGTGCCACCAGTGATCCCAGCAGGGGGGGAGAAGGCTATGGCTACACCTTC.

This rearrangement joins TRBV5-1 to TRBJ1-6; D is unresolved. With 4 bases removed from V and 3 bases from J, the gap between germline ends came to 5 bases. CDR3 size: 13 residues. Germline values: CDR1 SGHRS, CDR2 YFSETQ. Written as DNA, the CDR3 is TGCGCCAGCAGCGCGTACTATAATTCACCCCTCCACTTT. This sequence encodes CASSAYYNSPLHF.

The chain links TRBV6-2 or TRBV6-3 to TRBJ2-1; D could derive from TRBD1 or TRBD2 (6 bases each). Germline V lookup: CDR1 MNHEY, CDR2 SVGEGT. The CDR3 loop spans 11 amino acids. V was clipped by 5 bases and J by 12 bases, with 11 bases between them. The CDR3 loop reads CASSLGGMQFF. CDR3 coding DNA: TGTGCCAGCAGTCTCGGGGGCATGCAGTTCTTC.

This clonotype came up many times. This chain links TRBV5-5 with TRBJ1-1; D gene unclear. V lost 7 bases and J lost 0, with 13 bases in between. There are 14 residues in the CDR3. Germline V gene lookup returns CDR1 SGHKS and CDR2 YYEKEE (reference sequence). In nucleotides, the CDR3 is TGTGCCAGCCTGCTTCGACTGATGAACACTGAAGCTTTCTTT. Translating it yields CASLLRLMNTEAFF.

This clonotype has only a few counts. V and J are TRBV27 and TRBJ2-1; D uncertain. The CDR3 totals 16 residues. The V end was cut by 0 bases, the J end by 9 bases, with 18 bases between. CDR1 and CDR2 (germline): MNHEY, SMNVEV (reference sequence). The CDR3 loop reads CASSLSVYPPFGEQFF. CDR3 nucleotides: TGTGCCAGCAGTTTATCGGTCTACCCCCCCTTCGGTGAGCAGTTCTTC.

The chain uses TRBV7-9 and TRBJ2-6, with TRBD1 as a possible D gene (5 bases). Germline V gene sequence: CDR1 SEHNR, CDR2 FQNEAQ (reference sequence). The CDR3 is 17 residues long. Trimming pared 3 bases from V and 0 bases from J, leaving 12 bases between. CDR3 DNA sequence: TGTGCCAGCAGCTTGTTCAGGGCAGACTCTGGGGCCAACGTCCTGACTTTC. It specifies CASSLFRADSGANVLTF.

The chain carries TRBV2 and TRBJ1-1, with D unclear. Trimming shortened V by 9 bases and J by 4 bases, and 9 bases separated the two germline ends. This CDR3 is 11 amino acids long. From germline, CDR1 is SNHLY and CDR2 FYNNEI. In nucleotides, the CDR3 is TGTGCCAGTCTGGAGCGCACTGAAGCTTTCTTT. It translates to CASLERTEAFF.

Many counts were recorded for this clonotype. The chain joins TRBV11-2 to TRBJ1-6; 9 bases match TRBD1. CDR1 and CDR2 (germline): SGHAT, FQNNGV. This CDR3 is built from 15 residues. With V trimmed by 6 bases and J by 9 bases, 9 bases remained unmatched. Written as DNA, the CDR3 is TGTGCCAGCAGGTTAACAGGGGGCGAAATTTCACCCCTCCACTTT. Translating it yields CASRLTGGEISPLHF.

This chain connects TRBV7-9 to TRBJ1-1; no reliable D call. This CDR3 has 8 residues. Trimming took off 5 bases at V and 12 bases at J, with 4 bases between the two ends. Germline CDR1 reads SEHNR; CDR2 reads FQNEAQ (reference sequence). CDR3 sequence (DNA): TGTGCCAGCAGCCTCTCTTTCTTT. Translation: CASSLSFF. The full variable domain, in which reference TRBV7-9 and TRBJ1-1 provide the parts outside the CDR3, is DTGVSQNPRHKITKRGQNVTFRCDPISEHNRLYWYRQTLGQGPEFLTYFQNEAQLEKSRLLSDRFSAERPKGSFSTLEIQRTEQGDSAMYLCASSLSFFGQGTRLTVV.

The chain recombines TRBV9 with TRBJ1-5, with D uncertain. This CDR3 has 12 residues. V shed 0 bases and J shed 9 bases, with 7 bases lying between them. CDR1 is SGDLS and CDR2 is YYNGEE in the germline V gene. The CDR3 bases are TGTGCCAGCAGCGTAGGCGGCGGGCCCCAGCATTTT. It codes for CASSVGGGPQHF.

This clonotype occurred a few times. This chain uses TRBV7-9 with TRBJ1-4; a weak D match, TRBD1 (5 bases). Between the trimmed V and J ends, which lost 2 bases and 4 bases, there was a span of 20 bases. The CDR3 contains 18 residues. CDR1 SEHNR and CDR2 FQNEAQ come from the germline V gene (reference sequence). The CDR3 DNA follows: TGTGCCAGCAGCTTAAATCCTTGGCACGACAGATTTAATGAAAAACTGTTTTTT. Its protein is CASSLNPWHDRFNEKLFF. Looking up the rest from reference TRBV7-9 and TRBJ1-4 gives the full variable domain: DTGVSQNPRHKITKRGQNVTFRCDPISEHNRLYWYRQTLGQGPEFLTYFQNEAQLEKSRLLSDRFSAERPKGSFSTLEIQRTEQGDSAMYLCASSLNPWHDRFNEKLFFGSGTQLSVL.

In regard to this clonotype: This could be a read error, since a much larger clone is one nucleotide away. The chain has TRBV20-1 and TRBJ1-1, with D unclear. The V and J ends lost 1 base and 6 bases respectively, with 15 bases between them. The V gene's germline CDR1 is DFQATT and CDR2 SNEGSKA (reference sequence). This CDR3 has 14 residues. CDR3 sequence: CSARVRVVRSEAFF. Written as DNA, the CDR3 is TGCAGTGCTAGAGTTCGGGTAGTGAGGTCTGAAGCTTTCTTT.

The V call is TRBV29-1, the J call TRBJ1-2; possible D gene TRBD1, 5 bases. Germline values: CDR1 SQVTM, CDR2 ANQGSEA. The CDR3 covers 15 residues. V was shortened by 0 bases and J by 3 bases, with 14 bases between the two germline ends. CDR3 DNA: TGCAGCGTTGAAGACCTGGAAGGGGTCGACTATGGCTACACCTTC. This codes for CSVEDLEGVDYGYTF.

This clonotype was seen only a few times. The chain employs TRBV20-1 and TRBJ2-3; 15 bases are shared with TRBD2. The CDR3 consists of 17 residues. V was pared by 2 bases and J by 1 base, with 4 bases of the junction left unmatched. Germline loops: CDR1 DFQATT, CDR2 SNEGSKA (reference sequence). CDR3 sequence: CSARRTSGGAGTDTQYF. The CDR3 DNA is TGCAGTGCTAGACGGACTAGCGGGGGGGCAGGCACAGATACGCAGTATTTT.

This clonotype occurred many times. DNA for the CDR3: TGTGCCAGCAGGACAGGGTACACCGGGGAGCTGTTTTTT. Its translation: CASRTGYTGELFF. This chain uses TRBV27 with TRBJ2-2; 7 positions agree with TRBD1. There are 13 residues in the CDR3. The V gene's germline CDR1 is MNHEY and CDR2 SMNVEV (reference sequence). Losses at the gene ends were 6 bases for V and 3 bases for J; bases not matched to a gene: 1.

There are many counts of this clonotype. The CDR3 DNA follows: TGTGTCGCAGGGGATTATAATTCACCCCTCCACTTT. It specifies CVAGDYNSPLHF. J is TRBJ1-6 and V is TRBV28, with a weak D call TRBD1 (6 bases). This CDR3 spans 12 amino acids. CDR1 is MDHEN and CDR2 is SYDVKM in the germline V gene.

This clonotype has a count of ten or more. This rearrangement joins TRBV19 to TRBJ1-1, with TRBD1 as a possible D gene (5 bases). The germline V gene has CDR1 LNHDA and CDR2 SQIVND (reference sequence). The CDR3 extends over 13 amino acids. Trimming shortened V by 10 bases and J by 4 bases, and 16 bases separated the two germline ends. The CDR3 DNA sequence: TGTGCCATCGACGGGGGGTCTGGCACTGAAGCTTTCTTT. Translated: CAIDGGSGTEAFF.

This clonotype was counted a few times. The chain is built from TRBV6-2 or TRBV6-3 and TRBJ2-7; weak D call: TRBD1 (5 bases). The CDR3 is 15 residues long. Per the germline V gene, CDR1 is MNHEY and CDR2 is SVGEGT. V lost 0 bases and J lost 3, with 12 bases in between. The CDR3, as DNA: TGTGCCAGCAGTTACTCCTTACAGGTACACTACGAGCAGTACTTC. Residues: CASSYSLQVHYEQYF.

With regard to this clonotype: A much larger clone is a single base away; this may be a read error. The chain employs TRBV10-3 and TRBJ2-2; the match to TRBD1 covers 8 bases. V gave up 4 bases and J gave up 3 bases; unmatched junction bases: 10. The CDR3 runs to 17 residues. Germline loops: CDR1 ENHRY, CDR2 SYGVKD. CDR3 bases: TGTGCCATCAGTGGAAATGCAGGGGGCGGGTACACCGGGGAGCTGTTTTTT. As protein: CAISGNAGGGYTGELFF.

This clonotype has ten or more counts. This sequence joins TRBV12-3 or TRBV12-4 and TRBJ2-3; 10 bases fit TRBD2. V lost 3 bases, J lost 2 bases, and 8 bases stayed unmatched. The CDR3 spans 17 residues. The CDR3 nucleotides read TGTGCCAGCAGTTTTAGGGCTAGCGGGGGACCCACAGATACGCAGTATTTT. Translating it yields CASSFRASGGPTDTQYF.

Regarding this clonotype: The CDR3 end shows no conserved phenylalanine or tryptophan, and so a read error is likely. V is TRBV18 and J is TRBJ2-7; D might be TRBD1 (5 bases). The CDR3 is made up of 13 amino acids. V shed 5 bases and J shed 0 bases, with 8 bases lying between them. Germline V lookup: CDR1 KGHSH, CDR2 LQKENI. CDR3 in DNA: TGTGCCAGCTCATCGACAGCCTCCTACGAGCAGTACTCC. It translates to CASSSTASYEQYS.

The table lists this clonotype with many counts. The chain couples TRBV12-3 or TRBV12-4 to TRBJ1-1; no definite D call. V lost 3 bases to trimming and J lost 1 base, with 9 bases between them. This CDR3 has 14 residues. CDR3 nucleotide sequence: TGTGCCAGCAGTTTCGGACGGGAGAACACTGAAGCTTTCTTT. The encoded protein is CASSFGRENTEAFF.

Many counts were recorded for this clonotype. CDR3 bases: TGTGCCAGCAGCCAGCAGTCTAACTATGGCTACACCTTC. Amino acids: CASSQQSNYGYTF. The chain is built from TRBV11-2 and TRBJ1-2; the D is unclear. This CDR3 spans 13 amino acids. V dropped 5 bases and J dropped 0 bases, with 7 bases sitting between them. Germline V CDR1 and CDR2: SGHAT, FQNNGV.

This clonotype has only a few counts. The genes are TRBV18 and TRBJ2-1; D is perhaps TRBD2 (5 bases). Trimming removed 4 bases at V and 4 bases at J, with 14 bases between. Germline assignment: CDR1 KGHSH and CDR2 LQKENI. This CDR3 has 15 residues. CDR3 sequence reads: CASSQGTGKYNEQFF. The CDR3 DNA reads TGTGCCAGCTCACAAGGTACGGGGAAATACAATGAGCAGTTCTTC.

The chain joins TRBV28 to TRBJ1-1; unclear D gene. V lost 1 base to trimming and J lost 4 bases, with 10 bases between them. This CDR3 has 14 residues. The germline V gene has CDR1 MDHEN and CDR2 SYDVKM. The CDR3 nucleotides are TGTGCCAGCAGTTTATATCAGTTGAGCACTGAAGCTTTCTTT. The encoded protein is CASSLYQLSTEAFF.

This clonotype has ten or more counts. V gene TRBV29-1 combines with J gene TRBJ1-2; 7 positions agree with TRBD1. The ends lost 4 bases at V and 8 bases at J; junction bases unmatched: 4. This CDR3 region has 11 residues. The germline V gene encodes CDR1 SQVTM and CDR2 ANQGSEA. CDR3 nucleotides: TGCAGCGTTGGAGGGGGCACGGGCTACACCTTC. This gives the protein CSVGGGTGYTF.

In this sample, this clonotype turned up many times. In DNA, the CDR3 is TGTGCCAGCAGCTTAGAACGGGGGGGTTACAATGAGCAGTTCTTC. Amino acid sequence: CASSLERGGYNEQFF. The rearrangement uses TRBV11-2 and TRBJ2-1; 8 bases agree with TRBD2. V gave up 0 bases and J gave up 4 bases; unmatched junction bases: 2. Germline CDR1 reads SGHAT; CDR2 reads FQNNGV. The CDR3 sequence is 15 residues long. Complete variable domain (other parts from reference TRBV11-2 and TRBJ2-1): EAGVAQSPRYKIIEKRQSVAFWCNPISGHATLYWYQQILGQGPKLLIQFQNNGVVDDSQLPKDRFSAERLKGVDSTLKIQPAKLEDSAVYLCASSLERGGYNEQFFGPGTRLTVL.

This clonotype has only a few counts. The V gene is TRBV7-3, the J gene TRBJ2-6; no reliable D call. V gave up 1 base and J gave up 2 bases, with 3 bases separating them. Germline assignment: CDR1 SGHTA and CDR2 FQGTGA. The CDR3 totals 14 residues. In DNA form, the CDR3 reads TGTGCCAGCAGCTTAAATCCTGGGGCCAACGTCCTGACTTTC. It specifies CASSLNPGANVLTF.

This rearrangement joins TRBV24-1 to TRBJ1-2, with 10 bases identical to TRBD1. With 3 bases clipped from V and 4 bases from J, the junction kept 7 bases outside the gene matches. Germline V gene sequence: CDR1 KGHDR, CDR2 SFDVKD. The CDR3 length is 16 residues. The CDR3 region has the DNA TGTGCCACCAGTGATGTGCGGACAGGGGGAGTCTATGGCTACACCTTC. Translation: CATSDVRTGGVYGYTF.